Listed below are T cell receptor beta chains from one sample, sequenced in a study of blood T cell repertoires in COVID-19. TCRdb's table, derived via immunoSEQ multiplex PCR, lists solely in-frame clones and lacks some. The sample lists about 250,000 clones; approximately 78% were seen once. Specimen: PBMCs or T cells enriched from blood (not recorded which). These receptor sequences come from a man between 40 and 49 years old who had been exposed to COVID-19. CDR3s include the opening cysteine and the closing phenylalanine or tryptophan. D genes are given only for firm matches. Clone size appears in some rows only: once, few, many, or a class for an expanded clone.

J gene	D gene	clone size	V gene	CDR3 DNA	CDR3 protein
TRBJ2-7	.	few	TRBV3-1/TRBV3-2	TGTGCCAGCACCGGGACTTCCATCTCCTACGAGCAGTACTTC	CASTGTSISYEQYF
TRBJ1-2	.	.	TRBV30	TGTGCCTGGACTTATGATAGTCTCTATGGCTACACCTTC	CAWTYDSLYGYTF
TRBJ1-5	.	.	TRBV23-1	TGCGCCAGCAGTCCAGGCAATAATCAGCCCCAGCATTTT	CASSPGNNQPQHF
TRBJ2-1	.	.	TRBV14	TGTGCCAGCAGCCCCCCGGTTTTGCGAAACTCCTACAATGAGCAGTTCTTC	CASSPPVLRNSYNEQFF
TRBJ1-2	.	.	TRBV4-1	TGCGCCAGCAGGGCGGCGCTAGACAGGAACTATGGCTACACCTTC	CASRAALDRNYGYTF
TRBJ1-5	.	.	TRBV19	TGTGCCAGTAGTATAACAGGTCGAGGTCAGCCCCAGCATTTT	CASSITGRGQPQHF
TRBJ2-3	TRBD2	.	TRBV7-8	TGTGCCAGTTCCTCGGGCATAAGCGGGATTAGCACAGATACGCAGTATTTT	CASSSGISGISTDTQYF
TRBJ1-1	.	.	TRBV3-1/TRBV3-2	TGTGCCAGCAGCCTTTGGGAGGTGAACACTGAAGCTTTCTTT	CASSLWEVNTEAFF
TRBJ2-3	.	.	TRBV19	TGTGCCAGTAGTCCCATGGTTAGTACAGATACGCAGTATTTT	CASSPMVSTDTQYF
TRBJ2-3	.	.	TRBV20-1	TGCAGTGCTAGAGTCCTGGATACGCAGTATTTT	CSARVLDTQYF
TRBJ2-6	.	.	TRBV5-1	TGCGCCAGCAGCCAGGGTAGTGGGGCCAACGTCCTGACTTTC	CASSQGSGANVLTF